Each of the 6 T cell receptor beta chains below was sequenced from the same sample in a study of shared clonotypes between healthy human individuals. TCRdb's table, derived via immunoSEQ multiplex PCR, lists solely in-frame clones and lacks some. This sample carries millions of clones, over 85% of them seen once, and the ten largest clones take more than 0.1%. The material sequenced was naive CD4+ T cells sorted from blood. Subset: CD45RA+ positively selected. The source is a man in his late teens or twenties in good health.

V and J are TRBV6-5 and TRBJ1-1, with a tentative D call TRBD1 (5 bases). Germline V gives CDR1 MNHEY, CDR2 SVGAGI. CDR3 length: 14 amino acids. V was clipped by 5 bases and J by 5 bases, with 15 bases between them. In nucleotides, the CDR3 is TGTGCCAGCAGTACTGCACCCTGGGGGACTGAAGCTTTCTTT. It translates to CASSTAPWGTEAFF.

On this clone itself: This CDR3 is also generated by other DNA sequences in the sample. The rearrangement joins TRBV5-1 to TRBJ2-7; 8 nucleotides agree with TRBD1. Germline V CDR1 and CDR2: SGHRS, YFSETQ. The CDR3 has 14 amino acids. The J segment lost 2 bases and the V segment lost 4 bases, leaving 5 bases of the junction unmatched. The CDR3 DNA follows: TGCGCCAGCAGCCCTGGACAGGGACCCTACGAGCAGTACTTC. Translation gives CASSPGQGPYEQYF.

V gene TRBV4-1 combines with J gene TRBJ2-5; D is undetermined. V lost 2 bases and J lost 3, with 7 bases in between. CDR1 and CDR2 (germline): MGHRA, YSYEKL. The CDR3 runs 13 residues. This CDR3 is CASSQQREETQYF. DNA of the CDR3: TGCGCCAGCAGCCAACAAAGGGAAGAGACCCAGTACTTC.

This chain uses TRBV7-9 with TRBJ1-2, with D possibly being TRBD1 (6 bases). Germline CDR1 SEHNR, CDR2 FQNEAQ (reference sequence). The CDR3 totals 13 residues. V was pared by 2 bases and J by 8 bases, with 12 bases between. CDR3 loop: CASSLRGAQGYTF. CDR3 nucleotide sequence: TGTGCCAGCAGCTTAAGGGGGGCGCAGGGCTACACCTTC.

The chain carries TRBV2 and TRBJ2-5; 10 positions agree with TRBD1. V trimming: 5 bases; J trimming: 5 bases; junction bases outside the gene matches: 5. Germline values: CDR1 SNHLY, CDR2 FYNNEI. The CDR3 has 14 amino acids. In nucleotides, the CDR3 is TGTGCCAGCAGTCGACAGGGGGCGGGCGAGACCCAGTACTTC. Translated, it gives CASSRQGAGETQYF.

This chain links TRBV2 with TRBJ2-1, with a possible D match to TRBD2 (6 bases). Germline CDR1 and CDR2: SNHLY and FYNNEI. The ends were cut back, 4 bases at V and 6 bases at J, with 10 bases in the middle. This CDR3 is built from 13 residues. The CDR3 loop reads CASSVKGGNEQFF. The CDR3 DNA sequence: TGTGCCAGCAGTGTGAAGGGAGGCAATGAGCAGTTCTTC.